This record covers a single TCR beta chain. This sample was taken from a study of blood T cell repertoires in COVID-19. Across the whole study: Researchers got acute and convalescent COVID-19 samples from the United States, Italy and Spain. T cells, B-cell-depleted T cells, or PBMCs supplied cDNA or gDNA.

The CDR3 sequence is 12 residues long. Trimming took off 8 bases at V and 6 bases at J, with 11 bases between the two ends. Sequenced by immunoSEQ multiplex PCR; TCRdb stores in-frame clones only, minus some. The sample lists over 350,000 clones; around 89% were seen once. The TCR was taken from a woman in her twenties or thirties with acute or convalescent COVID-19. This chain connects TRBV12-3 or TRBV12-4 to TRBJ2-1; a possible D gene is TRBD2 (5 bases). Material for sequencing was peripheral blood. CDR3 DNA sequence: TGTGCCAGCGGACTCCCTCCCAATGAGCAGTTCTTC. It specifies CASGLPPNEQFF.